This is a list of T cell receptor beta chains from one sample in a study of T cell clones after liver transplantation. The method was immunoSEQ multiplex PCR; TCRdb's version includes in-frame clones alone and lacks a portion of them. The repertoire consists of some 60,000 clones, with roughly two thirds occurring once and the leading ten covering 15%. This specimen was CD4+ T cells from blood, taken before liver transplant. The receptors were sampled from a human donor who received a liver transplant. CDR3s include the opening cysteine and the closing phenylalanine or tryptophan. The D gene is left open where the match is weak.

j_gene	d_gene	v_gene	CDR3aa
TRBJ1-1	TRBD1	TRBV4-1	CASSQVGQGMNTEAFF
TRBJ1-2	TRBD1	TRBV30	CAWHTTGLYGYTF
TRBJ2-3	NA	TRBV11-3	CASSFSSTTDTQYF
TRBJ1-2	TRBD1	TRBV7-2	CASSNGQGASRYGYTF
TRBJ1-4	NA	TRBV5-1	CASSYGQKGSGEKLFF
TRBJ1-2	NA	TRBV7-9	CASRGGAVYGYTF
TRBJ2-7	NA	TRBV6-5	CASSSPTGTYYEQYF
TRBJ1-3	NA	TRBV5-1	CASSLGSPSSGNTIYF
TRBJ2-6	NA	TRBV27	CASSGQLASSGANVLTF
TRBJ2-2	TRBD1	TRBV2	CASSPGQAYTGELFF
TRBJ2-2	NA	TRBV5-1	CASSLGQSGELFF
TRBJ1-6	NA	TRBV6-5	CASSYRQAYNSPLHF
TRBJ1-5	NA	TRBV5-5	CASSHYGGGSDQPQHF
TRBJ2-5	TRBD1	TRBV30	CAWNRGQGETQYF
TRBJ2-3	TRBD2	TRBV5-1	CASSPRTSGITDTQYF
TRBJ2-3	TRBD2	TRBV11-3	CASSMTSGGSQYF
TRBJ2-3	TRBD2	TRBV6-1	CASSEAPGGSTDTQYF
TRBJ1-3	NA	TRBV27	CASRGRGSDTIYF
TRBJ2-3	NA	TRBV23-1	CASSFNGTDTQYF
TRBJ2-2	TRBD1	TRBV7-2	CASSRVQGAVGELFF
TRBJ2-5	NA	TRBV5-4	CASSLGQAQETQYF
TRBJ2-3	TRBD2	TRBV28	CASSGGTTRGVTDTQYF
TRBJ1-6	NA	TRBV30	CAWSPRQDSPLHF
TRBJ2-5	TRBD2	TRBV7-9	CASSPGLAGGRPETQYF
TRBJ1-2	NA	TRBV10-3	CAIRGGLDYGYTF
TRBJ1-4	NA	TRBV11-3	CASSLSTGREEKLFF
TRBJ1-5	TRBD1	TRBV18	CASRWDRESNQPQHF
TRBJ1-2	TRBD1	TRBV2	CASRGQEINYGYTF
TRBJ2-2	TRBD2	TRBV4-2	CASSHPSGGDGELFF
TRBJ2-1	NA	TRBV5-4	CASRSDGNEQFF
TRBJ1-1	TRBD1	TRBV28	CASSLARGQIMNTEAFF
TRBJ2-7	NA	TRBV4-1	CASSQADTVYEQYF
TRBJ1-5	NA	TRBV28	CASSSGVHQPQHF
TRBJ1-1	NA	TRBV19	CASSPLGGQPALNTEAFF
TRBJ2-7	NA	TRBV7-2	CASTPQGGASYEQYF
TRBJ2-1	TRBD1	TRBV6-1	CASHRGYEQFF
TRBJ1-1	NA	TRBV28	CASSLPQGKGEAFF
TRBJ2-1	NA	TRBV6-1	CASASGGGYNEQFF
TRBJ1-4	NA	TRBV5-1	CASSRGGDEKLFF
TRBJ2-3	TRBD2	TRBV7-8	CASSLRGGSVRDTQYF
TRBJ1-2	NA	TRBV2	CASSDRMGAQGYTF
TRBJ2-3	TRBD2	TRBV13	CASRYTSSGGSDTQYF
TRBJ2-3	TRBD1	TRBV9	CASSARQGSADTQYF
TRBJ2-6	NA	TRBV9	CASSVSVAGANVLTF
TRBJ2-3	NA	TRBV9	CASSVRGSTDTQYF
TRBJ1-1	TRBD1	TRBV5-4	CASSPSSTGTEAFF
TRBJ1-2	TRBD1	TRBV2	CASSIRTGDYGYTF
TRBJ2-6	NA	TRBV5-6	CASSLRLGQMNSGANVLTF
TRBJ1-1	TRBD1	TRBV6-1	CASGGQENTEAFF
TRBJ1-1	NA	TRBV9	CASSALGTPNTEAFF
TRBJ1-6	NA	TRBV4-2	CASSQSGGISYNSPLHF